What follows are 14 T cell receptor beta chains derived from one specimen sequenced in a study of T-cell reconstitution after alpha-beta-depleted transplantation in children. Preparation of the TCRbeta library involved a method that used unique molecular identifiers. TCRdb reprocessed the PCR reads with MiXCR, giving one entry per CDR3 protein. The repertoire holds about 600,000 distinct CDR3 sequences, with around 13% as singletons. This material consisted of PBMCs, mostly from graft donor cells, taken 360 days after TCRalphabeta/CD19-depleted stem cell transplant. These receptors were collected from a male patient younger than 18 who had a stem cell transplant for acute myeloid leukemia, so the T cells may come from the graft donor.

This clonotype was seen at least ten times. The rearrangement uses TRBV28 and TRBJ2-2; D ambiguous. V dropped 2 bases and J dropped 4 bases, with 8 bases sitting between them. The CDR3 has 14 residues. Germline assignment: CDR1 MDHEN and CDR2 SYDVKM. The CDR3 sequence: CASSLGPITGELFF. The CDR3 region has the DNA TGTGCCAGCAGTTTAGGGCCCATCACCGGGGAGCTGTTTTTT.

Ten or more counts support this clonotype. CDR3 amino acids: CSVAGLSGSTEAFF. The CDR3, as DNA: TGCAGCGTGGCGGGGTTATCGGGGAGCACTGAAGCTTTCTTT. The V call is TRBV29-1, the J call TRBJ1-1; D call uncertain. The V end lost 6 bases, the J end lost 4 bases, and 18 bases lay between the germline ends. Germline V gene sequence: CDR1 SQVTM, CDR2 ANQGSEA. The CDR3 totals 14 residues.

There are many counts of this clonotype. The chain employs TRBV28 and TRBJ2-7; D not resolved. The length of the CDR3 is 14 residues. Germline lookup yields CDR1 MDHEN and CDR2 SYDVKM. Trimming left V 3 bases short and J 4 bases short, with 13 bases between. The CDR3 coding sequence is TGTGCCAGCAGTTTGCGAGGTTATAGGTACGAGCAGTACGTC. Encoded protein: CASSLRGYRYEQYV.

The chain recombines TRBV7-2 with TRBJ1-1; perhaps TRBD1 as D (6 bases). Germline V CDR1 and CDR2: SGHTA, FQGNSA. V was shortened by 8 bases and J by 4 bases, with 17 bases between the two germline ends. The CDR3 extends over 14 amino acids. CDR3 in amino acids: CASLWGGAPTEAFF. The CDR3 DNA reads TGTGCCAGCCTCTGGGGGGGCGCCCCCACTGAAGCTTTCTTT.

The chain is built from TRBV10-3 and TRBJ2-4; no clear D. Trimming removed 6 bases at V and 7 bases at J, with 19 bases between. This CDR3 comprises 15 residues. Germline lookup yields CDR1 ENHRY and CDR2 SYGVKD. The chain's CDR3 is CAIRGGAPEGNIQYF. The CDR3 bases are TGTGCCATCAGGGGCGGAGCCCCGGAAGGGAACATTCAGTACTTC.

This clonotype was observed a few times. CDR3 coding DNA: TGTGCCAGCACCAAAAGGGGGCTAGCGGGAGTTAATGAGCAGTTCTTC. Amino acids: CASTKRGLAGVNEQFF. The gene calls are TRBV4-2 and TRBJ2-1; 10 nucleotides match TRBD2. This CDR3 comprises 16 residues. Per germline, CDR1 LGHNA and CDR2 YNFKEQ. V lost 7 bases to trimming and J lost 7 bases; unmatched junction nucleotides: 13.

The chain recombines TRBV12-3 or TRBV12-4 with TRBJ1-2; D unclear. Trimming shortened V by 5 bases and J by 4 bases, and 8 bases separated the two germline ends. The CDR3 consists of 12 residues. CDR3: CASSGRFYGYTF. CDR3 bases: TGTGCCAGCAGTGGACGCTTCTATGGCTACACCTTC.

This clonotype was picked up many times. The V call is TRBV5-1, the J call TRBJ2-2, with 10 nucleotides matching TRBD2. V trimming: 3 bases; J trimming: 1 base; junction bases outside the gene matches: 6. Germline CDR1 is SGHRS and CDR2 is YFSETQ. This CDR3 contains 17 residues. The CDR3 nucleotides read TGCGCCAGCAGCTCAGGACTAGCGGCCTTGAACACCGGGGAGCTGTTTTTT. Translation gives CASSSGLAALNTGELFF. Combining the CDR3 with reference TRBV5-1 and TRBJ2-2 gives the whole variable domain KAGVTQTPRYLIKTRGQQVTLSCSPISGHRSVSWYQQTPGQGLQFLFEYFSETQRNKGNFPGRFSGRQFSNSRSEMNVSTLELGDSALYLCASSSGLAALNTGELFFGEGSRLTVL.

This clonotype was observed a handful of times. V usage is TRBV25-1 and J usage is TRBJ2-5; D ambiguous. The CDR3 is 15 amino acids. From germline, CDR1 is MGHDK and CDR2 SYGVNS. V was pared by 0 bases and J by 2 bases, with 10 bases between. CDR3 nucleotides: TGTGCCAGCAGTGAATATGAGATCCTACAAGAGACCCAGTACTTC. This codes for CASSEYEILQETQYF. Full variable domain (remainder filled in from reference TRBV25-1 and TRBJ2-5): EADIYQTPRYLVIGTGKKITLECSQTMGHDKMYWYQQDPGMELHLIHYSYGVNSTEKGDLSSESTVSRIRTEHFPLTLESARPSHTSQYLCASSEYEILQETQYFGPGTRLLVL.

For this clonotype: The final CDR3 position lacks the conserved phenylalanine or tryptophan, pointing to a likely read error. The DNA is omitted, as the CDR3 cannot be located on it reliably, and the CDR3 follows TCRdb's listing. This chain uses TRBV7-9 with TRBJ1-1; TRBD1 is the table's D call and was not checked against the DNA. The CDR3 comprises 15 residues, both ends counted. Germline V gene lookup returns CDR1 SEHNR and CDR2 FQNEAQ (reference sequence). CDR3 protein: CASSPQTPTGGRISV.

This clonotype came up a few times. The chain carries TRBV28 and TRBJ2-5; D is unresolved. Per germline, CDR1 MDHEN and CDR2 SYDVKM. Trimming took off 3 bases at V and 1 base at J, with 6 bases between the two ends. The CDR3 spans 13 residues. Written as DNA, the CDR3 is TGTGCCAGCAGTTTTATTGTCCAAGAGACCCAGTACTTC. Translation: CASSFIVQETQYF.

This clonotype was recorded a few times. Here the CDR3 reads CASSQGRNYEQYF. The CDR3 DNA reads as TGTGCCAGCAGCCAAGGACGGAACTACGAGCAGTACTTC. This sequence joins TRBV7-9 and TRBJ2-7; D remains unclear. The CDR3 is made up of 13 amino acids. Trimming cost V 5 bases and J 3 bases, with 11 bases left between them. Germline V gene lookup returns CDR1 SEHNR and CDR2 FQNEAQ (reference sequence).

This clonotype was recorded many times. J is TRBJ2-7 and V is TRBV10-3; 8 bases map to TRBD1. This CDR3 is 13 amino acids long. The V segment lost 6 bases and the J segment 6 bases; nucleotides outside the gene matches: 7. Germline V gene data show CDR1 as ENHRY and CDR2 as SYGVKD. CDR3: CAIRANRGSEQYV. CDR3 nucleotide sequence: TGTGCCATCAGGGCAAACAGGGGGAGCGAGCAGTACGTC.

A few counts support this clonotype. As DNA, the CDR3 is TGTGCCAGCAGCGCCCTCGACAGTTACAATGAGCAGTTCTTC. This gives the protein CASSALDSYNEQFF. This chain joins TRBV9 and TRBJ2-1, with TRBD1 as a possible D gene (5 bases). Germline loops: CDR1 SGDLS, CDR2 YYNGEE. V dropped 3 bases and J dropped 4 bases, with 11 bases sitting between them. The CDR3 has 14 amino acids.